This T cell receptor beta chain was sequenced in a study of blood T cell repertoires in COVID-19. Study details: PBMCs, B-cell-depleted T cells, or T cells provided the cDNA or gDNA that made up the material.

Allocation to cohorts depended on clinical history reported by the participants. Recovered Cohort 3 donors showed two negative PCRs, clearance, or symptom resolution. Authors' methods: Scientists estimated how many nucleated cells there were by amplifying reference gene primers. The repertoire was sequenced with immunoSEQ multiplex PCR; TCRdb's copy has only in-frame clones and lacks some. V and J calls and clone size come straight from that table; D and trimming were deduced from the DNA. The repertoire holds approximately 310,000 clones, around 90% seen once, with roughly 5.3% in the top ten. The CDR3 is made up of 11 amino acids. The V gene lost 1 base and the J gene lost 12 bases, with 12 bases spanning the gap. Germline CDR1 is DFQATT and CDR2 is SNEGSKA (reference sequence).

The sequenced sample consisted of PBMCs or T cells enriched from blood (not recorded which). The source is a man aged 60 to 69 who had recovered from COVID-19. The chain is built from TRBV20-1 and TRBJ1-1; no reliable D call. The CDR3 DNA sequence: TGCAGTGCTAGAGTAGGGCGGGAAACTTTCTTT. This codes for CSARVGRETFF.